One and the same sample provided the 25 T cell receptor beta chains below, sequenced in a study of glioma-infiltrating T cells after dendritic cell vaccination. Generated by immunoSEQ multiplex PCR, the TCRdb table keeps only in-frame clones and is missing some. The sample consists of roughly 100,000 clones, roughly 79% of them appearing once. The sequenced sample was blood, obtained before dendritic cell vaccination. The receptors stem from a human donor with glioblastoma.

The chain couples TRBV4-3 to TRBJ1-6, with 11 bases aligning to TRBD1. From germline, CDR1 is LGHNA and CDR2 YSLEER. V lost 3 bases to trimming and J lost 4 bases; unmatched junction nucleotides: 5. There are 17 residues in the CDR3. The CDR3 nucleotides are TGCGCCAGCAGCCAGGGACAGGGGGGTCAGTATAATTCACCCCTCCACTTT. This sequence encodes CASSQGQGGQYNSPLHF.

The chain uses TRBV7-2 and TRBJ2-1; TRBD2 aligns across 7 bases. There are 15 residues in the CDR3. Germline V gives CDR1 SGHTA, CDR2 FQGNSA. J lost 0 bases, V lost 6 bases, and 5 bases had no gene match. The CDR3 loop reads CASRLGGSSYNEQFF. As DNA, the CDR3 is TGTGCCAGCAGACTCGGGGGGAGCTCCTACAATGAGCAGTTCTTC.

The CDR3 loop is CASSRGLAYEQYF. Here the CDR3 DNA reads TGTGCCAGCAGCCGTGGACTAGCCTACGAGCAGTACTTC. The V call is TRBV7-6, the J call TRBJ2-7; TRBD2 aligns across 7 bases. CDR3 length: 13 amino acids. CDR1 and CDR2 (germline): SGHVS, FNYEAQ. Trimming at V came to 5 bases and at J to 2 bases, leaving 3 bases not matched to a gene.

This sequence joins TRBV19 and TRBJ1-5, with D tentatively TRBD1 (5 bases). V shed 7 bases and J shed 9 bases, with 16 bases lying between them. CDR1 is LNHDA and CDR2 is SQIVND in the germline V gene (reference sequence). The CDR3 spans 13 residues. This chain's CDR3 is CASNYRGSGPQHF. As DNA, the CDR3 is TGTGCCAGTAATTATCGGGGGTCTGGGCCCCAGCATTTT. The full variable domain, in which reference TRBV19 and TRBJ1-5 provide the parts outside the CDR3, is DGGITQSPKYLFRKEGQNVTLSCEQNLNHDAMYWYRQDPGQGLRLIYYSQIVNDFQKGDIAEGYSVSREKKESFPLTVTSAQKNPTAFYLCASNYRGSGPQHFGDGTRLSIL.

The CDR3 here is CASRGGTGGSPLHF. The CDR3 coding sequence is TGTGCCAGTAGGGGCGGGACAGGGGGTTCACCCCTCCACTTT. V is TRBV19 and J is TRBJ1-6; 11 bases align to TRBD1. The trim removed 6 bases at V and 9 bases at J, leaving 4 bases unmatched. CDR1 and CDR2 (germline): LNHDA, SQIVND (reference sequence). The CDR3 spans 14 residues.

The chain uses TRBV5-1 and TRBJ2-1; 8 bases map to TRBD2. V trimming: 0 bases; J trimming: 7 bases; junction bases outside the gene matches: 3. Germline-derived CDR1 and CDR2 are SGHRS and YFSETQ. The CDR3 runs to 14 residues. The CDR3 loop is CASSLERGGNEQFF. The CDR3 region has the DNA TGCGCCAGCAGCTTGGAACGGGGGGGTAATGAGCAGTTCTTC. Supplemented by reference TRBV5-1 and TRBJ2-1, the full variable domain reads KAGVTQTPRYLIKTRGQQVTLSCSPISGHRSVSWYQQTPGQGLQFLFEYFSETQRNKGNFPGRFSGRQFSNSRSEMNVSTLELGDSALYLCASSLERGGNEQFFGPGTRLTVL.

This chain uses TRBV30 with TRBJ1-1; 7 bases match TRBD1. The CDR3 loop spans 12 amino acids. J gave up 7 bases and V 3 bases, and 5 bases lay outside the gene matches. Germline V gene lookup returns CDR1 GTSNPN and CDR2 SVGIG (reference sequence). The CDR3 coding sequence is TGTGCCTGGAGCCCCAGGGGGATTGAAGCTTTCTTT. Translated, it gives CAWSPRGIEAFF.

V usage is TRBV7-3 and J usage is TRBJ2-3, with TRBD2 matching over 8 bases. Losses at the gene ends were 5 bases for V and 4 bases for J; bases not matched to a gene: 5. Germline V lookup: CDR1 SGHTA, CDR2 FQGTGA. The CDR3 has 14 residues. The CDR3 loop is CASSRAGGPDTQYF. The CDR3 nucleotides read TGTGCCAGCAGCCGGGCGGGGGGCCCAGATACGCAGTATTTT.

CDR3 DNA sequence: TGTGCCAGCAGCTCAACCTTCGGGTACCCTGGAAACACCATATATTTT. This encodes CASSSTFGYPGNTIYF. This chain joins TRBV7-2 and TRBJ1-3; D gene ambiguous. The CDR3 extends over 16 amino acids. Germline V lookup: CDR1 SGHTA, CDR2 FQGNSA. V lost 4 bases and J 2 bases, leaving 15 bases between the germline ends. Looking up the rest from reference TRBV7-2 and TRBJ1-3 gives the full variable domain: GAGVSQSPSNKVTEKGKDVELRCDPISGHTALYWYRQSLGQGLEFLIYFQGNSAPDKSGLPSDRFSAERTGGSVSTLTIQRTQQEDSAVYLCASSSTFGYPGNTIYFGEGSWLTVV.

The chain recombines TRBV7-9 with TRBJ2-5; 11 bases fit TRBD2. The CDR3 runs 16 residues. V gave up 5 bases and J gave up 1 base; unmatched junction bases: 6. Germline values: CDR1 SEHNR, CDR2 FQNEAQ (reference sequence). The CDR3 reads CASSHSGGAGQETQYF. In nucleotides, the CDR3 is TGTGCCAGCAGCCATAGCGGGGGGGCCGGCCAAGAGACCCAGTACTTC.

This rearrangement joins TRBV7-3 to TRBJ1-1; D is possibly TRBD1 (6 bases). The V end lost 5 bases, the J end lost 6 bases, and 16 bases lay between the germline ends. Germline V CDR1 and CDR2: SGHTA, FQGTGA. The CDR3 extends over 14 amino acids. The CDR3 DNA reads as TGTGCCAGCAGCACACAGGGCCGAGAAGCTGAAGCTTTCTTT. Protein sequence: CASSTQGREAEAFF.

The chain uses TRBV5-1 and TRBJ2-7; 9 nucleotides agree with TRBD1. The CDR3 is 16 residues long. Per the germline V gene, CDR1 is SGHRS and CDR2 is YFSETQ. The trim removed 4 bases at V and 4 bases at J, leaving 12 bases unmatched. CDR3 coding DNA: TGCGCCAGCAGCCCCCCTCCGGGACAGGGTATTTACGAGCAGTACTTC. Protein: CASSPPPGQGIYEQYF.

V is TRBV4-1 and J is TRBJ1-1, with a tentative D call TRBD1 (5 bases). V gave up 4 bases and J gave up 1 base, with 16 bases separating them. Germline V gene data show CDR1 as MGHRA and CDR2 as YSYEKL. The length of the CDR3 is 16 residues. The chain's CDR3 is CASSLAFETENTEAFF. The CDR3 nucleotides are TGCGCCAGCAGCCTCGCTTTTGAGACAGAGAACACTGAAGCTTTCTTT.

V gene TRBV6-1 combines with J gene TRBJ2-7; 10 bases match TRBD1. The CDR3 totals 14 residues. The germline V gene has CDR1 MNHNS and CDR2 SASEGT. Trimming took 5 bases from V and 4 from J; bases not matched to a gene: 5. The CDR3 DNA sequence: TGTGCCAGCAGTTCCGTGGGACAGGGGTACGAGCAGTACTTC. Its translation is CASSSVGQGYEQYF.

The CDR3 reads CASRHRDIVQETQYF. CDR3 nucleotide sequence: TGTGCCAGCAGGCACCGGGACATAGTCCAAGAGACCCAGTACTTC. The rearrangement links TRBV6-5 to TRBJ2-5; weak D call: TRBD1 (6 bases). V was shortened by 6 bases and J by 1 base, with 15 bases between the two germline ends. Looked up from germline, CDR1 is MNHEY and CDR2 is SVGAGI. CDR3 length: 15 residues.

This clone was seen a handful of times. An end of the junction does not agree with germline; a read error may underlie this. The gene calls are TRBV30 and TRBJ2-5, with TRBD2 matching 8 bases. Germline V gene sequence: CDR1 GTSNPN, CDR2 SVGIG (reference sequence). The CDR3 runs 14 residues. This chain's CDR3 is CAWSPGLGVGTQYF. CDR3 nucleotides: TGTGCTTGGAGTCCGGGACTAGGGGTGGGGACCCAGTACTTC.

The V and J genes are TRBV12-5 and TRBJ2-7, with TRBD2 as a possible D gene (5 bases). This CDR3 is built from 13 residues. The V gene's germline CDR1 is LGHNT and CDR2 FRNRAP. V lost 6 bases and J lost 4, with 13 bases in between. Written as DNA, the CDR3 is TGTGCTAGTGGCTTCTCGGCGGGTTACGAGCAGTACTTC. As protein: CASGFSAGYEQYF.

J is TRBJ1-6 and V is TRBV4-3; D ambiguous. V lost 5 bases and J 10 bases, leaving 18 bases between the germline ends. CDR1 is LGHNA, CDR2 YSLEER, per germline. The CDR3 contains 15 residues. Here the CDR3 DNA reads TGCGCCAGCAGCTTGAGTGGTGAATTATGGTCACCCCTCCACTTT. It specifies CASSLSGELWSPLHF.

V usage is TRBV19 and J usage is TRBJ2-2; D gene unclear. V was trimmed by 3 bases and J by 3 bases, leaving 11 bases between them. The CDR3 extends over 15 amino acids. Germline-derived CDR1 and CDR2 are LNHDA and SQIVND (reference sequence). CDR3 protein: CASSIGSADTGELFF. The CDR3 DNA reads TGTGCCAGTAGTATCGGGTCCGCCGACACCGGGGAGCTGTTTTTT.

The chain couples TRBV7-2 to TRBJ2-1, with 11 bases lining up with TRBD2. V lost 5 bases, J lost 8 bases, and 8 bases stayed unmatched. The CDR3 loop spans 15 amino acids. Germline CDR1 SGHTA, CDR2 FQGNSA. For the CDR3, the DNA is TGTGCCAGCAGCCAAACTAGCGGGGGAGGGTATGAGCAGTTCTTC. Translation gives CASSQTSGGGYEQFF.

This clone appeared a few times. This sequence joins TRBV5-4 and TRBJ2-1; perhaps TRBD1 as D (7 bases). V was cut by 1 base and J by 6 bases, with 11 bases left in between. There are 14 residues in the CDR3. Germline V gene data show CDR1 as SGHNT and CDR2 as YYREEE (reference sequence). The CDR3 spells CASSLQGGSNEQFF. CDR3 bases: TGTGCCAGCAGCTTGCAGGGGGGAAGCAATGAGCAGTTCTTC.

This chain uses TRBV27 with TRBJ1-3, with TRBD1 matching over 11 bases. This CDR3 region has 17 residues. V gave up 4 bases and J gave up 2 bases; unmatched junction bases: 7. Germline-derived CDR1 and CDR2 are MNHEY and SMNVEV (reference sequence). The CDR3 bases are TGTGCCAGCAGTTCGGGACAGGGGGTTTATGCTGGAAACACCATATATTTT. Its translation: CASSSGQGVYAGNTIYF.

The rearrangement joins TRBV6-1 to TRBJ2-5; 9 nucleotides match TRBD2. CDR3 length: 13 amino acids. Looked up from germline, CDR1 is MNHNS and CDR2 is SASEGT. V was pared by 8 bases and J by 4 bases, with 5 bases of the junction left unmatched. The CDR3 protein is CASGLARGETQYF. In nucleotides, the CDR3 is TGTGCCAGCGGACTAGCGCGGGGAGAGACCCAGTACTTC.

The chain has TRBV7-6 and TRBJ2-1, with 7 bases aligning to TRBD1. This CDR3 contains 15 residues. From germline, CDR1 is SGHVS and CDR2 FNYEAQ. With 3 bases clipped from V and 0 bases from J, the junction kept 2 bases outside the gene matches. CDR3 amino acids: CASSFTGASYNEQFF. The CDR3 DNA is TGTGCCAGCAGCTTTACAGGGGCCTCCTACAATGAGCAGTTCTTC. Based on the CDR3 plus reference TRBV7-6 and TRBJ2-1, the full variable domain is GAGVSQSPRYKVTKRGQDVALRCDPISGHVSLYWYRQALGQGPEFLTYFNYEAQQDKSGLPNDRFSAERPEGSISTLTIQRTEQRDSAMYRCASSFTGASYNEQFFGPGTRLTVL.

The chain links TRBV5-4 to TRBJ2-5; 12 bases are a match to TRBD2. Germline trimming cut 4 bases from V and 5 bases from J; bases unmatched to any gene: 6. In germline, CDR1 is SGHNT, CDR2 YYREEE (reference sequence). The length of the CDR3 is 15 residues. The CDR3 nucleotides are TGTGCCAGCAGCCGTGGACTAGCGGGGCTGGAGACCCAGTACTTC. It yields the protein CASSRGLAGLETQYF.